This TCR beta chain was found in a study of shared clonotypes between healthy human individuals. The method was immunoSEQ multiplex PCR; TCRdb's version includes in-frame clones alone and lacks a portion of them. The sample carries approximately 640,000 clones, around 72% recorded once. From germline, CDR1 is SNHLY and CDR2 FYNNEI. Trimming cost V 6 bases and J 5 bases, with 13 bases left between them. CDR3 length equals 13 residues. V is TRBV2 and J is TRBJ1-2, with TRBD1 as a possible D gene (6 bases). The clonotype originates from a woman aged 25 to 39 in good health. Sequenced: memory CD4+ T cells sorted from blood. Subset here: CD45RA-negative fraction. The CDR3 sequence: CASSDTGIYGYTF. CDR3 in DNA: TGTGCCAGCAGCGATACAGGGATTTATGGCTACACCTTC.